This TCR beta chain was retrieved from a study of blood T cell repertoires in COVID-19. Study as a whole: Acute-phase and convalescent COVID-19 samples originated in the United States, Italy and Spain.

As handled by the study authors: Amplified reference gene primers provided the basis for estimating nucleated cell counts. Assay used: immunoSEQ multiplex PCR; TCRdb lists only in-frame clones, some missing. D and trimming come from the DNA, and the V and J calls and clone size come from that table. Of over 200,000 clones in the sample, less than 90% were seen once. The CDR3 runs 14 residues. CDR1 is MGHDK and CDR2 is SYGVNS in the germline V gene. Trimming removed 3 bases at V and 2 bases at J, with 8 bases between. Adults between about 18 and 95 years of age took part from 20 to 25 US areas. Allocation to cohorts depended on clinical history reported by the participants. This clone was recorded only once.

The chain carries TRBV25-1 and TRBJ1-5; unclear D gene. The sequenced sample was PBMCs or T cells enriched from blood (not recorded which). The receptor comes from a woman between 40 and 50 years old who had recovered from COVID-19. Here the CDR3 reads CASSDRKGNQPQHF. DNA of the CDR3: TGTGCCAGCAGTGACAGGAAAGGCAATCAGCCCCAGCATTTT.